This TCR beta chain was found in a study of shared clonotypes between healthy human individuals. Cells designated naive CD8 were CD45RO-negative and were positively selected for CCR7, with terminally differentiated effector memory CD45RA+ cells excluded. This clone was seen once. Other nucleotide sequences from this sample produce the same CDR3. Some clones are missing from TCRdb's copy, which holds only in-frame ones; the method was immunoSEQ multiplex PCR. The sample consists of millions of clones, about 95% of them appearing once. V lost 1 base, J lost 2 bases, and 1 base stayed unmatched. The V gene's germline CDR1 is SEHNR and CDR2 FQNEAQ (reference sequence). This CDR3 comprises 16 residues.

This clonotype was obtained from a man aged 18 to 29 in good health. The source material was naive CD8+ T cells sorted from blood. The rearrangement links TRBV7-9 to TRBJ2-5; 13 positions agree with TRBD2. CDR3 DNA sequence: TGTGCCAGCAGCTTAGTACTAGCGGGAGGGCAAGAGACCCAGTACTTC. It translates to CASSLVLAGGQETQYF.